The source of this T cell receptor (beta chain) is a study of CD8 T cells in ankylosing spondylitis. Points from the study as a whole: A TCR beta motif of several highly homologous variants seemed to mark ankylosing spondylitis blood. Previous work reported some of these motif variants in the synovial fluid and blood of reactive arthritis.

Construction of TCR beta libraries was performed using quantitative 5'-RACE with molecular barcodes. A single record per CDR3 protein comes from TCRdb applying MiXCR to the 5' RACE reads. The top ten hold over 20% of the sample, which has fewer than 250,000 distinct CDR3 sequences, roughly a tenth seen once. There are many counts of this clonotype. Its matching antigen is unknown. Per germline, CDR1 KGHSH and CDR2 LQKENI. The CDR3 loop spans 14 amino acids. Trimming took 4 bases from V and 4 from J, leaving 11 bases between them. Sequences were obtained from blood, either unsorted or a sorted T cell fraction (not recorded which). V gene TRBV18 combines with J gene TRBJ1-5; the D is unclear. This clonotype was obtained from a male donor with ankylosing spondylitis or in good health (not recorded which). The DNA for the CDR3 is TGTGCCAGCTCACGTGGCACGGAAAATCAGCCCCAGCATTTT. Protein product: CASSRGTENQPQHF.